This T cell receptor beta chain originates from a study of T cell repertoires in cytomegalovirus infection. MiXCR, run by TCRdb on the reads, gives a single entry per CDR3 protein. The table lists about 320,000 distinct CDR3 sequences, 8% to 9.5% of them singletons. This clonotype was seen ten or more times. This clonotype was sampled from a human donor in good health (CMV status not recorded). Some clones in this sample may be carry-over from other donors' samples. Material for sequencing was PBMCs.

CDR3 sequence reads: CAISRDRGFDQPQHF. DNA for the CDR3: TGTGCCATCAGTCGCGACAGGGGATTTGATCAGCCCCAGCATTTT. The chain combines TRBV10-3 with TRBJ1-5; 8 nucleotides agree with TRBD1. The ends lost 5 bases at V and 5 bases at J; junction bases unmatched: 8. Germline values: CDR1 ENHRY, CDR2 SYGVKD. The CDR3 length is 15 residues.